This T cell receptor (beta chain) was found in a study of T cell clonality in common variable immunodeficiency. The study's findings and limits: Common variable immunodeficiency TCR beta sequences reportedly had fewer deletions and N-nucleotide insertions.

This clone came up a few times. Its antigen remains unidentified. The read gets to within 3 residues of the CDR3 end, and the germline J gene fills in the rest. Control and CVID samples contributed equal amounts of genomic DNA. The method was immunoSEQ multiplex PCR; TCRdb's version includes in-frame clones alone and lacks a portion of them. The sample has some 16,000 clones, none seen only once; the top ten hold around 14%. The germline V gene encodes CDR1 GTSNPN and CDR2 SVGIG (reference sequence). V was trimmed by 3 bases and J by 3 bases, leaving 20 bases between them. The CDR3 contains 16 residues.

The source of this sequence is a human donor with common variable immunodeficiency. V gene TRBV30 combines with J gene TRBJ2-5; tentative D call: TRBD1 (5 bases). Sequences were obtained from peripheral blood mononuclear cells. This CDR3 reads CAWSFGKGAIKETQYF. CDR3 DNA, as far as it was read: TGTGCCTGGAGCTTCGGTAAAGGGGCTATCAAAGAGACC.